This TCR beta chain was sequenced in a study of OX40 agonist ivuxolimab in advanced cancers. Study-level results: Within 6 weeks, CD4+ and CD8+ blood T cells expanded clonally at 0.1 to 3.0 mg/kg.

The assay was immunoSEQ multiplex PCR, and TCRdb's table has in-frame clones only and misses some. Of more than 80,000 clones in the sample, 90% to 95% were seen once. This CDR3 region has 14 residues. V was shortened by 4 bases and J by 4 bases, with 12 bases between the two germline ends. CDR1 is SGHRS, CDR2 YFSETQ, per germline. This clone was seen just once. Its matching antigen is unknown. The chain recombines TRBV5-1 with TRBJ2-1, with D hard to call. This clonotype originated in an adult with an advanced solid tumor such as melanoma, head and neck, liver or kidney cancer. The sequenced sample was CD4+ or CD8+ T cells sorted from blood, obtained in a trial of the OX40 agonist ivuxolimab. In DNA form, the CDR3 reads TGCGCCAGCAGCCCGGCACCAAGTTACAATGAGCAGTTCTTC. Translating gives CASSPAPSYNEQFF.